These T cell receptor beta chains were read from a single sample in a study of siplizumab effects on memory and regulatory T cells. Clones were sequenced by immunoSEQ multiplex PCR, and TCRdb holds only the in-frame ones, with some missing. Of about 72,000 clones in the sample, roughly nine tenths were seen once. Sequenced material: CD8+ T cells sorted from blood. The receptors were gathered from a human donor in good health. CDR3s include the opening cysteine and the closing phenylalanine or tryptophan. The order of the fields is D gene, clone size, J gene, V gene, CDR3 DNA, CDR3 protein. A D gene is named only where the DNA matches it firmly. Part of the rows lack a size; the others show once, few, many or a class for expanded clones.

. | . | TRBJ2-5 | TRBV6-1 | TGTGCCACTCGAGGGGAGACCCAGTACTTC | CATRGETQYF
TRBD1 | . | TRBJ1-6 | TRBV14 | TGTGCCAGCAGCCACCTGGACAGGGAAAATTCACCCCTCCACTTT | CASSHLDRENSPLHF
. | . | TRBJ2-2 | TRBV6-1 | TGTGCCAGCATGAATAGCGATGCTACCGGGGAGCTGTTTTTT | CASMNSDATGELFF
TRBD2 | . | TRBJ2-1 | TRBV15 | TGTGCCACCAGCAGAACTAGCGGGGACAATGAGCAGTTCTTC | CATSRTSGDNEQFF
. | . | TRBJ1-2 | TRBV6-6 | TGTGCCAGCATTAAATTGACCGGGACAAACTATGGCTACACCTTC | CASIKLTGTNYGYTF
. | . | TRBJ1-6 | TRBV2 | TGTGCCAGCACTCCCCGGGACAATTTTAATTCACCCCTCCACTTT | CASTPRDNFNSPLHF
. | . | TRBJ1-2 | TRBV7-9 | TGTGCCAGCAGCCAACCCCTGAACTATGGCTACACCTTC | CASSQPLNYGYTF
. | . | TRBJ2-7 | TRBV4-1 | TGCGCCAGCAGCCAAGATCACCACGAGCAGTACTTC | CASSQDHHEQYF
. | . | TRBJ1-6 | TRBV7-9 | TGTGCCAGCAGCCCGACTCCGGGGAGATCACCCCTCCACTTT | CASSPTPGRSPLHF
. | . | TRBJ1-1 | TRBV5-1 | TGCGCCAGCAGCTTCGGGCAGGGGAACACTGAAGCTTTCTTT | CASSFGQGNTEAFF
. | . | TRBJ1-2 | TRBV4-1 | TGCGCCAGCAGCCAAGATCTGGAGGGAAACTATGGCTACACCTTC | CASSQDLEGNYGYTF
. | . | TRBJ2-3 | TRBV19 | TGTGCCAGTAGTATAGATTCCGGGGGTCCAAATACGCAGTATTTT | CASSIDSGGPNTQYF
TRBD1 | . | TRBJ2-5 | TRBV27 | TGTGCCAGCAGTCCCCGGGACAGGGTGTACCAAGAGACCCAGTACTTC | CASSPRDRVYQETQYF
TRBD1 | . | TRBJ2-1 | TRBV5-6 | TGTGCCAGCGATCGAAGGGGGCCGGCTGAGCAGTTCTTC | CASDRRGPAEQFF
. | . | TRBJ2-2 | TRBV2 | TGTGCAGGCTGGGGGGGCCCCGAACTGAACACCGGGGAGCTGTTTTTT | CAGWGGPELNTGELFF
. | . | TRBJ2-7 | TRBV21-1 | TGTGCCAGCAGCAATAAAACTAGCGGGAAGCCCTACGAGCAGTACTTC | CASSNKTSGKPYEQYF
. | . | TRBJ2-7 | TRBV6-6 | TGTGCCAGCACCTCACAGGGATGGAGCTCCTACGAGCAGTACTTC | CASTSQGWSSYEQYF
. | . | TRBJ2-7 | TRBV27 | TGTGCCAGCAGTTTGGGGGCGGGGGCCCCTCGGGACGAGCAGTACTTC | CASSLGAGAPRDEQYF
TRBD1 | once | TRBJ2-5 | TRBV6-5 | TGTGCCAGCCACAGGGGAATTGTGGAGACCCAGTACTTC | CASHRGIVETQYF
TRBD1 | . | TRBJ2-7 | TRBV11-2 | TGTGCCAGCAGCTATGGGACAGGGACCTACGAGCAGTACTTC | CASSYGTGTYEQYF
TRBD2 | . | TRBJ2-1 | TRBV9 | TGTGCCAGCAGCGCGGGACTAGCGGGGTTTCCCTACAATGAGCAGTTCTTC | CASSAGLAGFPYNEQFF
TRBD1 | once | TRBJ1-2 | TRBV6-5 | TGTGCCAGCAGTTACGAACCGGGACAGTTCTATGGCTACACCTTC | CASSYEPGQFYGYTF
TRBD1 | . | TRBJ2-7 | TRBV4-1 | TGCGCCAGCAGCCAAGATAAACAGGGGTCCTACGAGCAGTACTTC | CASSQDKQGSYEQYF
. | . | TRBJ2-7 | TRBV2 | TGTGCCAGCAGTGAACTCGTGGAGGTAGAGCAGTACTTC | CASSELVEVEQYF
. | . | TRBJ1-1 | TRBV2 | TGTGCCGGCAATGGGCTGAACACTGAAGCTTTCTTT | CAGNGLNTEAFF
. | . | TRBJ2-7 | TRBV6-5 | TGTGCCAGCAGTTACTCGGAGAAGTCCTACGAGCAGTACTTC | CASSYSEKSYEQYF
TRBD2 | . | TRBJ2-7 | TRBV28 | TGTGCCAGCAGTTTAACTAGCGGAAGCTCCTACGAGCAGTACTTC | CASSLTSGSSYEQYF
. | . | TRBJ1-3 | TRBV30 | TGTGCTTGGGGATCAGGATCTGGAAACACCATATATTTT | CAWGSGSGNTIYF
. | . | TRBJ1-5 | TRBV29-1 | TGCAGCGTTCGGGGGCTCAATCAGCCCCAGCATTTT | CSVRGLNQPQHF
TRBD2 | few | TRBJ2-7 | TRBV10-1 | TGCGCCAGCAGTGAGTTAGCGGGAGGGGACGAGCAGTACTTC | CASSELAGGDEQYF
. | once | TRBJ2-7 | TRBV6-5 | TGTGCCAGCAGTTTGGGCCGGACTTACGAGCAGTACTTC | CASSLGRTYEQYF
TRBD2 | . | TRBJ2-1 | TRBV27 | TGTGCCAGCAGGGTGGGACTAGCGGGAGGCGGTGAGCAGTTCTTC | CASRVGLAGGGEQFF
TRBD1 | . | TRBJ2-7 | TRBV9 | TGTGCCAGCAGCGGGACAGGGGGCCACGAGCAGTACTTC | CASSGTGGHEQYF
. | . | TRBJ1-2 | TRBV5-1 | TGCGCCAGTCATGTCTATGGCTACACCTTC | CASHVYGYTF
TRBD2 | . | TRBJ2-1 | TRBV5-1 | TGCGCCAGCAGCTTGGAACTAGCGTTTGAGCAGTTCTTC | CASSLELAFEQFF
. | . | TRBJ1-1 | TRBV7-9 | TGTGCCAGCAGCAGGCCCGGGAACACTGAAGCTTTCTTT | CASSRPGNTEAFF
. | few | TRBJ1-1 | TRBV6-5 | TGTGCCAGCAGGCCCGCAGGTGCTGAAGCTTTCTTT | CASRPAGAEAFF
TRBD1 | . | TRBJ2-7 | TRBV29-1 | TGCAGCGTAGAATTCACTACAGGGGCCTACGAGCAGTACTTC | CSVEFTTGAYEQYF
. | . | TRBJ2-7 | TRBV4-2 | TGTGCCAGCAGCCAACAACGGGAGCAGTACTTC | CASSQQREQYF
. | . | TRBJ1-1 | TRBV6-4 | TGTGCCAGCAGTGAAAGTCTCGTGACTGAAGCTTTCTTT | CASSESLVTEAFF
. | . | TRBJ2-7 | TRBV5-1 | TGCGCCAGCAGCTTGGACAGGGGAGGCTACGAGCAGTACTTC | CASSLDRGGYEQYF
TRBD2 | . | TRBJ2-2 | TRBV27 | TGTGCCAGCAGTTCGGGGGGAGTCGGGGAGCTGTTTTTT | CASSSGGVGELFF
TRBD2 | . | TRBJ2-7 | TRBV6-5 | TGTGCCAGCAGCTACGGACTAGCGGGACTGGACGAGCAGTACTTC | CASSYGLAGLDEQYF
TRBD1 | . | TRBJ2-1 | TRBV29-1 | TGCAGCGCAAGAACCGGGACAGGGGAAAATGAGCAGTTCTTC | CSARTGTGENEQFF
TRBD1 | . | TRBJ2-1 | TRBV19 | TGTGCCAGTAGTTCCTCGACAGGGCCCTACAATGAGCAGTTCTTC | CASSSSTGPYNEQFF
. | . | TRBJ2-7 | TRBV11-2 | TGTGCCAGCAGCTTTTTCGTGGGAACCTACGAGCAGTACTTC | CASSFFVGTYEQYF
. | . | TRBJ2-1 | TRBV7-3 | TGTGCCAGCAGCTTAACCCCCTACAATGAGCAGTTCTTC | CASSLTPYNEQFF
. | . | TRBJ2-3 | TRBV28 | TGTGCCAGCAGTTTTTATAGCGTAGTCACAGATACGCAGTATTTT | CASSFYSVVTDTQYF
. | . | TRBJ2-7 | TRBV7-9 | TGTGCCAGCAGCTTAGCGTGGGGCGAGAGCTCCTACGAGCAGTACTTC | CASSLAWGESSYEQYF